This T cell receptor (beta chain) was retrieved from a study of early T cells in non-severe SARS-CoV-2 infection (dated by TCRdb to the early 2020s). About the full investigation: Because TCR sequencing relied on bulk RNA taken from unsorted whole blood, pairing of alpha and beta chains was not possible.

As for this clonotype: Its antigen is still unknown. Base quality data are lacking; no much larger clone is found one base away.

Library creation used 5' RACE. Data came from a NextSeq 500. In the TCR library protocol, unique molecular identifiers were attached to individual cDNA molecules to correct for PCR bias and sequencing error. Both TCR alpha and beta chains were sequenced, and tight co-correlation was observed between alpha and beta sequence abundances in each sample. As for the original processing: Decombinator V4 was used to annotate the V gene, J gene and CDR3 of the TCR sequences. Expanded TCRs were defined as changing significantly between any two time points under a Poisson model with p below 0.0001. TCR abundances were normalised to the total number of TCRs sequenced in each sample and reported as counts per million. MAIT TCRs were defined by TRAV1-2 paired with TRAJ12, TRAJ20 or TRAJ33, and iNKT TCRs by TRAV10 paired with TRAJ18. VDJdb, accessed on 1 November 2021, was searched for TCRs annotated for CMV, EBV and SARS-CoV-2, and TCRs annotated for more than one antigen were excluded. The public reads were run again by TCRdb, first through fastp at Q25 and then through MiXCR, and only productive beta chains were kept. Rows are combined by CDR3 protein, so each entry shows the most common genes and DNA. The V and J calls here are based on TCRdb, not the publication. Across this sample there are 17,000 or so distinct CDR3 sequences, with about 6% seen only once. 6.5% to 7.5% of the sample comes from the top ten.

The CDR3 has 14 amino acids, counting the end cysteine and phenylalanine. The sequence is cut down to CDR3 DNA, 42 bases in frame from base 1. Looking up the germline V gene yields CDR1 SGDLS and CDR2 YYNGEE. V lost 2 bases and J lost 4 bases; the stretch between them is 10 bases long. This was a case-control study nested in a cohort of healthcare workers in London, UK, who had nasopharyngeal swab PCR tests and blood samples taken every week. Healthcare workers were enrolled in the week of the UK lockdown, from 23 to 31 March 2020, and were followed every week for up to roughly 16 weeks. What the research found in general, with its limitations: VDJdb matching was skewed toward anti-spike CD8 responses and likely underestimated virus-specific expansions, missing private and CD4 specificities.

Material: whole blood, obtained at baseline. The receptor was isolated from an adult who was a healthcare worker with PCR-confirmed SARS-CoV-2 infection or an uninfected control (not recorded which). The sequence joins TRBV9 to TRBJ2-1; perhaps TRBD1 is the D gene, with 6 bases matching. For the CDR3, the sequence is CASSVRTVYNEQFF. The DNA sequence is as follows: TGTGCCAGCAGCGTTCGGACAGTTTACAATGAGCAGTTCTTC.